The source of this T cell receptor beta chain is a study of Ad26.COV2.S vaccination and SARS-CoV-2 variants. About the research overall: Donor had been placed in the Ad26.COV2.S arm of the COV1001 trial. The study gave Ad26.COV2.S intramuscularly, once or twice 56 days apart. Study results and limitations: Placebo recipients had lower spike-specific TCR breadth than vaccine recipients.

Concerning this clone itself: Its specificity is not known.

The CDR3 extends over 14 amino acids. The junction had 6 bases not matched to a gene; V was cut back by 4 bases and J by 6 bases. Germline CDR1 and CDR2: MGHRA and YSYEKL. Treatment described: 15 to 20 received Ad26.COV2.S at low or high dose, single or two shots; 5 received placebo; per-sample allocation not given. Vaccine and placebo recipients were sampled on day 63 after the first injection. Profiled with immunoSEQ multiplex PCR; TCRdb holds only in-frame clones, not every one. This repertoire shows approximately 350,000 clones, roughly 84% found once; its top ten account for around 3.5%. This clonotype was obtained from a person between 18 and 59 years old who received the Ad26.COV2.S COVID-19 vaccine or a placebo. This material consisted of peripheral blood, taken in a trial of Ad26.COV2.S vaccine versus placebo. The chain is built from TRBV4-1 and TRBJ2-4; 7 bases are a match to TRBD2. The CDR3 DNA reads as TGCGCCAGCAGCCCAATATGGGGGGGAAACATTCAGTACTTC. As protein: CASSPIWGGNIQYF.